This TCR beta chain derives from a study of T-cell reconstitution after alpha-beta-depleted transplantation in children. Unique molecular identifiers were built into the TCRbeta library. In TCRdb, the PCR reads were re-called with MiXCR into one record per CDR3 protein. Here the sample spans 500,000 to 650,000 distinct CDR3 sequences, roughly an eighth being singletons. This clonotype was detected only a few times. The CDR3 loop spans 16 amino acids. Trimming at V came to 2 bases and at J to 5 bases, leaving 11 bases not matched to a gene. The input for sequencing was PBMCs, mostly from graft donor cells, taken 180 days after TCRalphabeta/CD19-depleted stem cell transplant. The source is a female patient aged 2-10 years who had a stem cell transplant for aplastic anemia, so the T cells may come from the graft donor. V gene TRBV12-3 or TRBV12-4 combines with J gene TRBJ2-7, with 8 bases fitting TRBD2. The CDR3 DNA reads as TGTGCCAGCAGTTTACCCCCTTGGCGGGAGGACAACGAGCAGTACTTC. Translated: CASSLPPWREDNEQYF.